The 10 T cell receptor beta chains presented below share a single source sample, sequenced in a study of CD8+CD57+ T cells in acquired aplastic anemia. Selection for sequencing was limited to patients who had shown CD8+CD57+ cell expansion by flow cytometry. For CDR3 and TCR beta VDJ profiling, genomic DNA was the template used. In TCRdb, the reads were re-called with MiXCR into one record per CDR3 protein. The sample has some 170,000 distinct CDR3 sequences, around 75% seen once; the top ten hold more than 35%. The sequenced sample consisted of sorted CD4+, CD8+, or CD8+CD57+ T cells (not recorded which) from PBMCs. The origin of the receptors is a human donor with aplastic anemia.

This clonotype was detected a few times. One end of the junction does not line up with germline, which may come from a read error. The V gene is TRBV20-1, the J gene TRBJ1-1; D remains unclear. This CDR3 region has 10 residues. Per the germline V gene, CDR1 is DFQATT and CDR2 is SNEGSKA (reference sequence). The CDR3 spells CSAREAEAFF. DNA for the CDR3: TGCAGTGCTCGAGAAGCTGAAGCTTTCTTT.

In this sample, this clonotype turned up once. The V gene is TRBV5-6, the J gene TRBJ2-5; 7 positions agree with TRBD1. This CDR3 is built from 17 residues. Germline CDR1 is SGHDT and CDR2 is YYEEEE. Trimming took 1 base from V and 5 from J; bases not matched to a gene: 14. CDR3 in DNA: TGTGCCAGCAGCTTGTTCGCGGAAGGGGGCTTGAAGGAGACCCAGTACTTC. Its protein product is CASSLFAEGGLKETQYF.

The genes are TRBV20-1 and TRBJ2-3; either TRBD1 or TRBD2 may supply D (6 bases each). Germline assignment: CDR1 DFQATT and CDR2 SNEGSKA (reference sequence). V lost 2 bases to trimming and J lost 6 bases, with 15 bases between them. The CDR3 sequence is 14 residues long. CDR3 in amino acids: CSARPGEVVDTQYF. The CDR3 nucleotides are TGCAGTGCTAGACCAGGGGAGGTGGTTGATACGCAGTATTTT.

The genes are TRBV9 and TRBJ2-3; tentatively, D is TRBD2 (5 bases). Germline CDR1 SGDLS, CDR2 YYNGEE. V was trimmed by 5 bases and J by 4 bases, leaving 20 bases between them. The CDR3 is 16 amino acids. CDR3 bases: TGTGCCAGCAGTGAAGCGCTGGCGGGCGGTTCAGATACGCAGTATTTT. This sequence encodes CASSEALAGGSDTQYF.

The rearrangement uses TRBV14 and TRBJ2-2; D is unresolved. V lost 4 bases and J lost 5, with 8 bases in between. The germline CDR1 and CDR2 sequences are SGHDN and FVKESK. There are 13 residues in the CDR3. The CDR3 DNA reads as TGTGCCAGCAGCCTACGGGTAACCGGGGAGCTGTTTTTT. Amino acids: CASSLRVTGELFF.

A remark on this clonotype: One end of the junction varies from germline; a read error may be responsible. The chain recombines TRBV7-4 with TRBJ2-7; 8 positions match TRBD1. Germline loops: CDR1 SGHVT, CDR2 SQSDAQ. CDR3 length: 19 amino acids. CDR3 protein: CASSQLVTIGTGYPYEQYF. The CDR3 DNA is TGCGCCAGCAGCCAACTCGTGACTATCGGGACAGGATATCCTTACGAGCAGTACTTC.

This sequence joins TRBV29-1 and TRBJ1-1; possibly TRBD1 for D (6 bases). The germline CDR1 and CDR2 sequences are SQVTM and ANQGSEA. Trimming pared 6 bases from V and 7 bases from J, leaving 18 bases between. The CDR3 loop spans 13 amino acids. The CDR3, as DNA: TGCAGCGTGGAGACAGGTCCAGAGCTTGAAGCTTTCTTT. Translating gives CSVETGPELEAFF.

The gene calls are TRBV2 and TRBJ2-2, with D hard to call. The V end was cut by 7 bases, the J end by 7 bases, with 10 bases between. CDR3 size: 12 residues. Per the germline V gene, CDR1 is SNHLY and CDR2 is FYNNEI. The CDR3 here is CASTQNLGELFF. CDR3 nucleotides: TGTGCCAGCACTCAGAATCTCGGGGAGCTGTTTTTT.

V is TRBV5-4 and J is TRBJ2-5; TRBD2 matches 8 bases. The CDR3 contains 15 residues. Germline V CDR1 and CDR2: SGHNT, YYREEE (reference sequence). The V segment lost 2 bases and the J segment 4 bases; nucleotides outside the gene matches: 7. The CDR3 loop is CASSFGGGMGETQYF. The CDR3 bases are TGTGCCAGCAGCTTCGGCGGGGGGATGGGAGAGACCCAGTACTTC.

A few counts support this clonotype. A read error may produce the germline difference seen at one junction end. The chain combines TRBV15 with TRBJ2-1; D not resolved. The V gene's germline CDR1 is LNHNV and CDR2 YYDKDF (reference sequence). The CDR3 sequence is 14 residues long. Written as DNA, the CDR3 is TGTGCCACCAGCAGACCCCCCCCGTCGGCGAGACCCCACTTC. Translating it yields CATSRPPPSARPHF.